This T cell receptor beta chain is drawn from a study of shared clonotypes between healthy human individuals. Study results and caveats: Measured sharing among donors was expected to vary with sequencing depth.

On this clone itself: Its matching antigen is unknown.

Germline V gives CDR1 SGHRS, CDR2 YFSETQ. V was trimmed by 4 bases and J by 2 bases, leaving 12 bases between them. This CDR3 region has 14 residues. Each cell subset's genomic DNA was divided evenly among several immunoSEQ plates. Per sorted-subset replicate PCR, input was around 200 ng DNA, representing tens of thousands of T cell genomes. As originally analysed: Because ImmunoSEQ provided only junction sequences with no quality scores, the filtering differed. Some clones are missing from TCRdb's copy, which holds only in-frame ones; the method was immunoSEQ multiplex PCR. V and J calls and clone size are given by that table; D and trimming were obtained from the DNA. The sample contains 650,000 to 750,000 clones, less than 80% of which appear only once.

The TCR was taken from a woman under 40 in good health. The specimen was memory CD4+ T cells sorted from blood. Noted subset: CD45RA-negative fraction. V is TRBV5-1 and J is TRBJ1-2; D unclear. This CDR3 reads CASSPNHLNYGYTF. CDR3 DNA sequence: TGCGCCAGCAGCCCGAACCACCTCAACTATGGCTACACCTTC.